This T cell receptor (beta chain) was captured by sequencing in a study of PD-L1 blockade in urothelial cancer. Generated by immunoSEQ multiplex PCR, the TCRdb table keeps only in-frame clones and is missing some. Of under 130,000 clones listed, 70% to 90% are singletons. The V gene end was trimmed by 2 bases and the J gene end by 0 bases; junction bases not matched to a gene: 13. Per the germline V gene, CDR1 is MGHRA and CDR2 is YSYEKL. CDR3 length: 19 amino acids. The sample here was PBMCs, taken around atezolizumab (anti-PD-L1) treatment. The gene calls are TRBV4-1 and TRBJ2-4, with TRBD2 matching over 7 bases. The receptor's source is a man in his fifties or sixties with urothelial cancer. CDR3 sequence: CASSQQAGYGEIAKNIQYF. Written as DNA, the CDR3 is TGCGCCAGCAGCCAACAAGCGGGATACGGGGAGATAGCCAAAAACATTCAGTACTTC.